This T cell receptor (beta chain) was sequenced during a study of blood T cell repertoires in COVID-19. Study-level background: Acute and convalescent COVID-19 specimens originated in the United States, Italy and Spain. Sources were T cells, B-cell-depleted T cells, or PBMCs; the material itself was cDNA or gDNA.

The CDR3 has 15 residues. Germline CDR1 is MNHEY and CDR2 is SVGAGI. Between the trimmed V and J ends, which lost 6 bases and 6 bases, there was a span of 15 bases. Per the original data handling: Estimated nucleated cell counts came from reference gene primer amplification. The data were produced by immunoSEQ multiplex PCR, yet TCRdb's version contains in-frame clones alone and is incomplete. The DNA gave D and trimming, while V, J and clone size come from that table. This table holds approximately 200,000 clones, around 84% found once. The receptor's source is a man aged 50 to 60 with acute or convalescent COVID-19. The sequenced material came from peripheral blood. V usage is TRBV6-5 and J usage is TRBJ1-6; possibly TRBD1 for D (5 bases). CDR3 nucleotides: TGTGCCAGCAGGGCCACAGGATCTAGTAATTCACCCCTCCACTTT. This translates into CASRATGSSNSPLHF.